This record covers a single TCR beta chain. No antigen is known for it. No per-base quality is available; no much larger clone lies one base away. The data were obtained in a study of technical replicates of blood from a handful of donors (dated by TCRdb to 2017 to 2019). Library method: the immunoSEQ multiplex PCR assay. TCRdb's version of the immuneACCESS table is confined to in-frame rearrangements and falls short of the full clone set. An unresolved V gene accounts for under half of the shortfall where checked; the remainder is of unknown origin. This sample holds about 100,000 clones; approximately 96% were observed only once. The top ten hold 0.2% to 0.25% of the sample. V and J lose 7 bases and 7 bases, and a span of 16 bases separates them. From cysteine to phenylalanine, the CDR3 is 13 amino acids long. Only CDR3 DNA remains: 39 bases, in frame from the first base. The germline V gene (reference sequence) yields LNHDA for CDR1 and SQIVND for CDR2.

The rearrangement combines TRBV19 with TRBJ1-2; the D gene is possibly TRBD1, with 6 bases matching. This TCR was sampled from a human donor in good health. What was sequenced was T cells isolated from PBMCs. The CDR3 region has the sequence CASTPSGESGYTF. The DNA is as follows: TGTGCCAGTACTCCCTCAGGGGAATCTGGCTACACCTTC. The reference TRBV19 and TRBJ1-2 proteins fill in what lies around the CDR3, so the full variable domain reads DGGITQSPKYLFRKEGQNVTLSCEQNLNHDAMYWYRQDPGQGLRLIYYSQIVNDFQKGDIAEGYSVSREKKESFPLTVTSAQKNPTAFYLCASTPSGESGYTFGSGTRLTVV.